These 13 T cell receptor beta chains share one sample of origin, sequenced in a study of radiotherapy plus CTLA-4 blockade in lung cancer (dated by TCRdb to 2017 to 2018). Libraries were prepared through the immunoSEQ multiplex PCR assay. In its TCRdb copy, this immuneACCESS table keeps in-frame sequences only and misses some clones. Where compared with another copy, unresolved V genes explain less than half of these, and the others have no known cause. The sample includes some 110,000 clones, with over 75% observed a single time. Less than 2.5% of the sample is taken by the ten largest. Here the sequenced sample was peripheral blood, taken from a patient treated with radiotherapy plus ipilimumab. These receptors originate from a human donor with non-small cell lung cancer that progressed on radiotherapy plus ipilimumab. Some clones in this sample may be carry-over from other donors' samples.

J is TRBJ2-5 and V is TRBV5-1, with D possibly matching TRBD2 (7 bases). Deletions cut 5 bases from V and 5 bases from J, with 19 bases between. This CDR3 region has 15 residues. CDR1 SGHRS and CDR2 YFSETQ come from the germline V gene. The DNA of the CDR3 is TGCGCCAGCAGTGAAGCAGGGCGGGGGCCGGAGACCCAGTACTTC. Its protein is CASSEAGRGPETQYF.

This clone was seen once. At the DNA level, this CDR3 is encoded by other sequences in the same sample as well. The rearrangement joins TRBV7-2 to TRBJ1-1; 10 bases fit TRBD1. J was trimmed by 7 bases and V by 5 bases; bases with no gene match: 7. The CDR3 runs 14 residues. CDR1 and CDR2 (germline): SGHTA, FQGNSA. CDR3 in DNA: TGTGCCAGCAGCCCCGGGACAGGGGACTTTGAAGCTTTCTTT. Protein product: CASSPGTGDFEAFF.

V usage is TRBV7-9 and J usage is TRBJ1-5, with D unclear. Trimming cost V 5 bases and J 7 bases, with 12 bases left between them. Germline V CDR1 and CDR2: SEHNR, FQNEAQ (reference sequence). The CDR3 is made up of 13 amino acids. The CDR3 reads CASSEGGFQPQHF. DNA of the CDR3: TGTGCCAGCAGCGAGGGAGGTTTCCAGCCCCAGCATTTT.

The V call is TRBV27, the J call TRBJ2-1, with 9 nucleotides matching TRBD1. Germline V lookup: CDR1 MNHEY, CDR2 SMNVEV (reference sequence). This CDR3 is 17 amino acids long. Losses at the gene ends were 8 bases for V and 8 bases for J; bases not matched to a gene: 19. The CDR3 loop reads CASGTGGFLGVPDEQFF. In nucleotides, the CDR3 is TGTGCCAGCGGAACAGGGGGCTTTCTAGGGGTCCCCGATGAGCAGTTCTTC.

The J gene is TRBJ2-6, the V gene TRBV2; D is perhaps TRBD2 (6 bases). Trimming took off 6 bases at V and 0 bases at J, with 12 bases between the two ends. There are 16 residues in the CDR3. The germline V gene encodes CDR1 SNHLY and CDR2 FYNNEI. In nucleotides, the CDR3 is TGTGCCAGCAGCCGGGAGCATAGCTCTGGGGCCAACGTCCTGACTTTC. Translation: CASSREHSSGANVLTF.

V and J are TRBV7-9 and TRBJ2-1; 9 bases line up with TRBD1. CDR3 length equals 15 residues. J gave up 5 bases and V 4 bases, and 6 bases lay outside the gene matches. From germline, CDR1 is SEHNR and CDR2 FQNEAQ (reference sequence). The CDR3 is CASSWTGESDNEQFF. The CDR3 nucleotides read TGTGCCAGCAGCTGGACAGGGGAGTCCGACAATGAGCAGTTCTTC.

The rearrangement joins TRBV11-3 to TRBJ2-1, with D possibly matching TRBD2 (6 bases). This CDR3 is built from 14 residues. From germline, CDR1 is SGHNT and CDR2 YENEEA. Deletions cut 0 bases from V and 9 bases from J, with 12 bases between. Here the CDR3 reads CASSLEGRRGEQFF. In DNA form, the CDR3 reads TGTGCCAGCAGCTTAGAAGGCAGGCGGGGTGAGCAGTTCTTC.

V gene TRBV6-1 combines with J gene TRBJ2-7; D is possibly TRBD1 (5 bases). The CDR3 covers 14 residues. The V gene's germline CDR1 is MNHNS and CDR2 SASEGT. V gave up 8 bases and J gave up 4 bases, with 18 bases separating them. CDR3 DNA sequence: TGTGCCAGCCAAGACTGGGGCAGAATATACGAGCAGTACTTC. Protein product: CASQDWGRIYEQYF.

In nucleotides, the CDR3 is TGTGCCTGGAATCCTATTGGGACACATCAGGCAGATACGCAGTATTTT. Translation: CAWNPIGTHQADTQYF. V usage is TRBV30 and J usage is TRBJ2-3, with TRBD1 as a possible D gene (6 bases). The CDR3 has 16 residues. CDR1 and CDR2 (germline): GTSNPN, SVGIG (reference sequence). Trimming removed 4 bases at V and 4 bases at J, with 21 bases between.

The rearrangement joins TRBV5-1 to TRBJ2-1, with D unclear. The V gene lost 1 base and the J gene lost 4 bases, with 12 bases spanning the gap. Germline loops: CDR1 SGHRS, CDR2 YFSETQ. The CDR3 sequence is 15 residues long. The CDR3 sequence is CASSLISSYYNEQFF. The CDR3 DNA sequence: TGCGCCAGCAGCTTGATTAGTTCCTATTACAATGAGCAGTTCTTC.

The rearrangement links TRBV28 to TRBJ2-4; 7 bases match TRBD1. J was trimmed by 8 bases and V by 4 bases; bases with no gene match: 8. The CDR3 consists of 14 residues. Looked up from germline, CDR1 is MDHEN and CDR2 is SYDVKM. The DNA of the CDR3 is TGTGCCAGCAGTTCCTCGTCCAGGGGGTACATTCAGTACTTC. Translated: CASSSSSRGYIQYF.

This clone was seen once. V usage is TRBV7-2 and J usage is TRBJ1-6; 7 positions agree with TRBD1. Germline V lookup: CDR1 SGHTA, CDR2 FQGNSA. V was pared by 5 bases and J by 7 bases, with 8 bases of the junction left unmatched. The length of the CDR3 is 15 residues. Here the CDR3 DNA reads TGTGCCAGCAGCCCCCAGACAGGGAACAATTCACCCCTCCACTTT. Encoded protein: CASSPQTGNNSPLHF.

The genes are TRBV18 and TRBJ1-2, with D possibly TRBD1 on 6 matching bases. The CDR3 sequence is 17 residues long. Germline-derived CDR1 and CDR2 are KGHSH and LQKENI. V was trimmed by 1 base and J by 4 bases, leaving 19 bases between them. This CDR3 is CASSPLGTNSLGYGYTF. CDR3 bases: TGTGCCAGCTCACCACTCGGGACAAACTCACTAGGCTATGGCTACACCTTC.